The following is a TCR beta chain sequence with its context. Antigen: not known. This sample was included in a study of cytomegalovirus exposure and HLA in healthy donors. Study-wide context: Earlier, some 200 million T cells were analyzed, and 90 million to 120 million unique TCR beta sequences were found among them. Early released data had around 89 million unique TCRs, all coming from HLA-typed donors.

In the PCR, 60 Vbeta and 13 Jbeta primers were used. Sequenced by immunoSEQ multiplex PCR; TCRdb stores in-frame clones only, minus some. The sample has roughly 120,000 clones, 70% seen once. Findings and limits, study-wide: Among TCR beta chains, those listed as cytomegalovirus-associated numbered over 150.

The TCR comes from a man younger than 45 in good health and CMV-seropositive. The specimen was PBMCs.

The CDR3 DNA sequence: TGTGCCAGCAGCCGCGGACTAGCGGTACAAGAGACCCAGTACTTC. Translation gives CASSRGLAVQETQYF. V is TRBV9 and J is TRBJ2-5; 10 nucleotides match TRBD2. Germline V CDR1 and CDR2: SGDLS, YYNGEE. There are 15 residues in the CDR3. The J segment lost 2 bases and the V segment lost 4 bases, leaving 5 bases of the junction unmatched. The entire variable domain, with the rest obtained from reference TRBV9 and TRBJ2-5, is as follows: DSGVTQTPKHLITATGQRVTLRCSPRSGDLSVYWYQQSLDQGLQFLIQYYNGEERAKGNILERFSAQQFPDLHSELNLSSLELGDSALYFCASSRGLAVQETQYFGPGTRLLVL.